This passage covers 20 T cell receptor beta chains from one sample sequenced in a study of blood T cell repertoires in COVID-19. Only in-frame clones appear in the TCRdb table, and some are missing; sequencing was by immunoSEQ multiplex PCR. The profile shows about 170,000 clones, about 86% of them singletons. The sample was peripheral blood. The receptors were gathered from a man aged 70 or older with active or convalescent COVID-19.

The chain employs TRBV6-2 or TRBV6-3 and TRBJ2-1, with D perhaps TRBD2 (6 bases). V lost 4 bases and J lost 0, with 10 bases in between. The CDR3 contains 15 residues. CDR1 is MNHEY and CDR2 is SVGEGT in the germline V gene. The CDR3 DNA is TGTGCCAGCAGTTTAGCGGTCCCCTCCTACAATGAGCAGTTCTTC. It specifies CASSLAVPSYNEQFF.

The V call is TRBV5-1, the J call TRBJ2-1; D remains ambiguous. The CDR3 is 15 amino acids. The germline V and J ends were trimmed by 4 bases and 8 bases, with 19 bases remaining between them. The germline V gene has CDR1 SGHRS and CDR2 YFSETQ. The CDR3 loop reads CASSAGSGESDEQFF. In nucleotides, the CDR3 is TGCGCCAGCAGCGCCGGGTCCGGTGAGAGCGATGAGCAGTTCTTC.

J is TRBJ1-5 and V is TRBV6-2 or TRBV6-3; D gene uncertain. The CDR3 loop spans 16 amino acids. Per germline, CDR1 MNHEY and CDR2 SVGEGT. Trimming shortened V by 0 bases and J by 2 bases, and 11 bases separated the two germline ends. CDR3 bases: TGTGCCAGCAGTTACTCGGGCCCGCTGGGCAATCAGCCCCAGCATTTT. It encodes CASSYSGPLGNQPQHF.

The V and J genes are TRBV5-1 and TRBJ1-4, with TRBD1 as a possible D gene (6 bases). Germline V gene lookup returns CDR1 SGHRS and CDR2 YFSETQ. This CDR3 contains 16 residues. V dropped 1 base and J dropped 6 bases, with 16 bases sitting between them. CDR3 residues: CASSLFGQSGDEKLFF. CDR3 nucleotides: TGCGCCAGCAGCTTGTTTGGACAGTCGGGCGATGAAAAACTGTTTTTT.

The V and J genes are TRBV6-2 or TRBV6-3 and TRBJ1-5; perhaps TRBD1 as D (6 bases). Germline V gives CDR1 MNHEY, CDR2 SVGEGT. Trimming took 5 bases from V and 3 from J, leaving 8 bases between them. The CDR3 totals 13 residues. The CDR3 is CASSDRSNQPQHF. CDR3 coding DNA: TGTGCCAGCAGTGACAGGTCCAATCAGCCCCAGCATTTT.

The chain uses TRBV20-1 and TRBJ1-1; D call uncertain. The CDR3 loop spans 11 amino acids. Trimming pared 3 bases from V and 11 bases from J, leaving 13 bases between. Germline loops: CDR1 DFQATT, CDR2 SNEGSKA (reference sequence). CDR3 DNA sequence: TGCAGTGCTAGTCCGGCTAGAGGGGCTTTCTTT. Protein product: CSASPARGAFF.

Only one count was recorded for this clone. The chain uses TRBV30 and TRBJ1-4, with D possibly being TRBD1 (5 bases). Germline CDR1 is GTSNPN and CDR2 is SVGIG (reference sequence). This CDR3 spans 11 amino acids. V shed 0 bases and J shed 11 bases, with 7 bases lying between them. The CDR3 coding sequence is TGTGCCTGGAGTGTACACAGGAAACTGTTTTTT. Translation: CAWSVHRKLFF.

The CDR3 region has the DNA TGTGCCAGCAGACCACAGGGCGCCGGGGAGCTGTTTTTT. Translated: CASRPQGAGELFF. The J gene is TRBJ2-2, the V gene TRBV28, with D tentatively TRBD1 (6 bases). The V and J ends lost 6 bases and 6 bases respectively, with 11 bases between them. The germline CDR1 and CDR2 sequences are MDHEN and SYDVKM. The length of the CDR3 is 13 residues.

The J gene is TRBJ1-2, the V gene TRBV30; 8 bases match TRBD1. V trimming: 2 bases; J trimming: 7 bases; junction bases outside the gene matches: 6. CDR3 size: 13 residues. Germline lookup yields CDR1 GTSNPN and CDR2 SVGIG (reference sequence). The chain's CDR3 is CAWSRARGLGYTF. In DNA, the CDR3 is TGTGCCTGGAGTAGAGCCAGGGGGCTTGGCTACACCTTC.

This clone was recorded only once. The chain has TRBV7-9 and TRBJ2-7; TRBD1 matches at 7 bases. The trim removed 5 bases at V and 2 bases at J, leaving 3 bases unmatched. This CDR3 is built from 13 residues. Germline V gives CDR1 SEHNR, CDR2 FQNEAQ (reference sequence). The CDR3 loop reads CASSGTAAYEQYF. The CDR3 DNA is TGTGCCAGCAGCGGGACAGCCGCCTACGAGCAGTACTTC.

This CDR3 reads CASSKGGGNTIYF. CDR3 in DNA: TGTGCCAGTAGTAAGGGAGGTGGAAACACCATATATTTT. The chain has TRBV19 and TRBJ1-3; no firm D call. Trimming stripped 4 bases from V and 3 bases from J, with 7 bases between. From germline, CDR1 is LNHDA and CDR2 SQIVND (reference sequence). CDR3 length: 13 residues.

The chain links TRBV11-2 to TRBJ1-1, with 9 positions matching TRBD1. Germline loops: CDR1 SGHAT, CDR2 FQNNGV. With 1 base clipped from V and 11 bases from J, the junction kept 8 bases outside the gene matches. This CDR3 is built from 14 residues. CDR3 in amino acids: CASSLGYGTGYAFF. CDR3 nucleotides: TGTGCCAGCAGCTTAGGGTATGGGACAGGGTATGCTTTCTTT.

The chain links TRBV7-2 to TRBJ1-2; no clear D. CDR1 SGHTA and CDR2 FQGNSA come from the germline V gene. The CDR3 is 13 residues long. V lost 3 bases to trimming and J lost 5 bases, with 10 bases between them. CDR3 loop: CASSFGLTYGYTF. The CDR3 DNA reads as TGTGCCAGCAGCTTCGGACTGACTTATGGCTACACCTTC.

This clone was recorded once. The chain is built from TRBV11-2 and TRBJ1-5; D not certain. The germline V gene has CDR1 SGHAT and CDR2 FQNNGV. The V end was cut by 2 bases, the J end by 2 bases, with 4 bases between. The CDR3 extends over 13 amino acids. This chain's CDR3 is CASSLFGNQPQHF. The DNA of the CDR3 is TGTGCCAGCAGCTTATTCGGCAATCAGCCCCAGCATTTT.

A single count supports this clone. The chain couples TRBV18 to TRBJ2-5, with 7 bases fitting TRBD1. V gave up 5 bases and J gave up 5 bases; unmatched junction bases: 11. The CDR3 contains 15 residues. The germline gives CDR1 KGHSH, CDR2 LQKENI. The CDR3 loop reads CASSKRQGQPETQYF. For the CDR3, the DNA is TGTGCCAGCTCAAAAAGACAGGGCCAGCCTGAGACCCAGTACTTC.

The chain links TRBV3-1 (or the pseudogene TRBV3-2) to TRBJ2-7; 13 positions match TRBD2. V was pared by 1 base and J by 3 bases, with 3 bases of the junction left unmatched. The germline CDR1 and CDR2 sequences are LGHDT and YNNKEL (reference sequence). The CDR3 has 16 amino acids. In DNA form, the CDR3 reads TGTGCCAGCAGCCAAGGGGGACTAGCGGGGAACTACGAGCAGTACTTC. This sequence encodes CASSQGGLAGNYEQYF.

CDR3 protein: CASSPPGISNSPLHF. The CDR3, as DNA: TGTGCCAGCAGTCCCCCCGGGATATCGAATTCACCCCTCCACTTT. The chain employs TRBV27 and TRBJ1-6; no firm D call. V was clipped by 5 bases and J by 7 bases, with 15 bases between them. Germline V gene lookup returns CDR1 MNHEY and CDR2 SMNVEV (reference sequence). This CDR3 comprises 15 residues.

This clone was counted a single time. The V and J genes are TRBV29-1 and TRBJ1-5; a possible D gene is TRBD1 (6 bases). Germline values: CDR1 SQVTM, CDR2 ANQGSEA. There are 14 residues in the CDR3. Deletions cut 4 bases from V and 4 bases from J, with 14 bases between. The CDR3 spells CSVASQGFNQPQHF. The DNA for the CDR3 is TGCAGCGTTGCGTCTCAGGGGTTTAATCAGCCCCAGCATTTT.

V gene TRBV2 combines with J gene TRBJ2-7; 8 bases line up with TRBD1. V lost 2 bases and J lost 1; bases outside the gene matches: 7. This CDR3 is 16 amino acids long. Per germline, CDR1 SNHLY and CDR2 FYNNEI. The chain's CDR3 is CASSEFGQGLSYEQYF. Here the CDR3 DNA reads TGTGCCAGCAGTGAATTTGGACAGGGTTTGTCCTACGAGCAGTACTTC. Full variable domain (outside the CDR3, taken from reference TRBV2 and TRBJ2-7): EPEVTQTPSHQVTQMGQEVILRCVPISNHLYFYWYRQILGQKVEFLVSFYNNEISEKSEIFDDQFSVERPDGSNFTLKIRSTKLEDSAMYFCASSEFGQGLSYEQYFGPGTRLTVT.

This chain uses TRBV19 with TRBJ2-3; 8 bases match TRBD1. V lost 2 bases to trimming and J lost 5 bases; unmatched junction nucleotides: 3. Germline V gives CDR1 LNHDA, CDR2 SQIVND (reference sequence). The CDR3 has 14 amino acids. CDR3 nucleotides: TGTGCCAGTAGTATAAGCGACAGGGGAGATACGCAGTATTTT. Its translation is CASSISDRGDTQYF.